The 12 T cell receptor beta chains below come from one sample, sequenced in a study of molecular identifiers for immune sequencing clone quantification. TCRdb recomputed calls from the PCR reads with MiXCR, one row per CDR3 protein. The sample has a few hundred thousand distinct CDR3 sequences, roughly a fifth seen once. Specimen: naive CD8+ T cells from blood, with Jurkat cell RNA spiked in. Stated subset: FACS-sorted CD8+CD4-CCR7+CD45RA+ naive T cells. The receptors originated from a human donor in good health. Some libraries in this study had Jurkat cell RNA spiked in.

This clonotype was seen many times. The gene calls are TRBV6-5 and TRBJ1-2, with 8 bases fitting TRBD1. V trimming: 0 bases; J trimming: 3 bases; junction bases outside the gene matches: 3. CDR3 length equals 15 residues. Germline loops: CDR1 MNHEY, CDR2 SVGAGI. The CDR3 sequence is CASSYSGQGHYGYTF. DNA of the CDR3: TGTGCCAGCAGTTACTCAGGACAGGGACACTATGGCTACACCTTC.

The rearrangement uses TRBV30 and TRBJ2-5, with 8 nucleotides matching TRBD2. The CDR3 covers 14 residues. Germline V lookup: CDR1 GTSNPN, CDR2 SVGIG (reference sequence). V lost 3 bases, J lost 6 bases, and 9 bases stayed unmatched. DNA for the CDR3: TGTGCCTGGAGCGGGGGGGGTTCGGGACAGACCCAGTACTTC. As protein: CAWSGGGSGQTQYF. The whole variable domain, remainder taken from reference TRBV30 and TRBJ2-5, is SQTIHQWPATLVQPVGSPLSLECTVEGTSNPNLYWYRQAAGRGLQLLFYSVGIGQISSEVPQNLSASRPQDRQFILSSKKLLLSDSGFYLCAWSGGGSGQTQYFGPGTRLLVL.

This clonotype was observed a handful of times. The chain carries TRBV4-1 and TRBJ1-5; perhaps TRBD1 as D (5 bases). Deletions cut 1 base from V and 4 bases from J, with 11 bases between. CDR3 length: 15 residues. CDR1 and CDR2 from the germline V gene are MGHRA and YSYEKL. DNA for the CDR3: TGCGCCAGCAGCCAAGTTACAGGCTTAAATCAGCCCCAGCATTTT. Residues: CASSQVTGLNQPQHF.

This clonotype was counted many times. The chain is built from TRBV12-3 or TRBV12-4 and TRBJ2-3, with D uncertain. V lost 5 bases, J lost 1 base, and 10 bases lay in between. The CDR3 is 14 residues long. The CDR3 here is CASSPMPGTDTQYF. DNA for the CDR3: TGTGCCAGCAGTCCGATGCCAGGCACAGATACGCAGTATTTT.

This clonotype was observed a few times. The rearrangement uses TRBV20-1 and TRBJ2-7, with 8 bases matching TRBD1. Trimming took 1 base from V and 7 from J; bases not matched to a gene: 6. The CDR3 has 13 amino acids. Germline lookup yields CDR1 DFQATT and CDR2 SNEGSKA (reference sequence). CDR3 protein: CSARVQGAWEQYF. CDR3 in DNA: TGCAGTGCTAGAGTGCAGGGGGCTTGGGAGCAGTACTTC.

The rearrangement joins TRBV27 to TRBJ1-3; D is unclear. The germline V and J ends were trimmed by 6 bases and 0 bases, with 9 bases remaining between them. Germline assignment: CDR1 MNHEY and CDR2 SMNVEV (reference sequence). The CDR3 consists of 14 residues. The CDR3 bases are TGTGCCAGCAGGGGTGCAGGCTCTGGAAACACCATATATTTT. Its protein product is CASRGAGSGNTIYF.

For this clonotype: In this CDR3 the conserved last residue, phenylalanine or tryptophan, is missing, so a read error is likely. No DNA is shown, since the ends of the CDR3 on it are uncertain; the CDR3 is the one TCRdb lists. The chain employs TRBV12-3 or TRBV12-4 and TRBJ2-1; the DNA was not used to check the table's D call, TRBD1. The CDR3 is 13 amino acids in total, end residues counted. The CDR3 spells CASRAQERDPCSL.

V usage is TRBV27 and J usage is TRBJ2-1; no clear D. Trimming pared 6 bases from V and 7 bases from J, leaving 13 bases between. Germline V lookup: CDR1 MNHEY, CDR2 SMNVEV (reference sequence). The CDR3 is made up of 13 amino acids. The CDR3 here is CASSFGPSNEQFF. In DNA, the CDR3 is TGTGCCAGCAGCTTTGGCCCGTCGAATGAGCAGTTCTTC.

This clonotype was seen at least ten times. This chain joins TRBV2 and TRBJ2-3, with D perhaps TRBD2 (5 bases). CDR3 length: 14 residues. Trimming took off 3 bases at V and 4 bases at J, with 11 bases between the two ends. Germline V gene lookup returns CDR1 SNHLY and CDR2 FYNNEI. CDR3 sequence reads: CASSESQEADTQYF. DNA for the CDR3: TGTGCCAGCAGTGAGAGCCAGGAGGCAGATACGCAGTATTTT.

This clonotype was picked up many times. J is TRBJ2-6 and V is TRBV13; D possibly corresponds to TRBD1 (5 bases). This CDR3 has 17 amino acids. V was trimmed by 5 bases and J by 2 bases, leaving 16 bases between them. In germline, CDR1 is PRHDT, CDR2 FYEKMQ (reference sequence). This chain's CDR3 is CASSPTGAGTGANVLTF. In DNA form, the CDR3 reads TGTGCCAGCAGCCCCACTGGGGCAGGGACTGGGGCCAACGTCCTGACTTTC.

V and J are TRBV12-3 or TRBV12-4 and TRBJ2-2, with TRBD1 matching over 7 bases. The CDR3 consists of 15 residues. Unmatched junction bases numbered 10, after V lost 6 bases and J lost 6 bases. CDR3 residues: CASRQIQGPPGELFF. CDR3 DNA sequence: TGTGCCAGCAGACAAATACAGGGGCCCCCCGGGGAGCTGTTTTTT.

The rearrangement joins TRBV30 to TRBJ2-7, with D uncertain. Per germline, CDR1 GTSNPN and CDR2 SVGIG (reference sequence). CDR3 length: 13 residues. The V and J ends lost 1 base and 0 bases respectively, with 7 bases between them. CDR3 residues: CAWSDQNSYEQYF. Written as DNA, the CDR3 is TGTGCCTGGAGTGATCAGAACTCCTACGAGCAGTACTTC.